This TCR beta chain is drawn from a study of Ad26.COV2.S vaccination and SARS-CoV-2 variants. The CDR3 is 14 residues long. CDR1 and CDR2 from the germline V gene are SEHNR and FQNEAQ (reference sequence). The germline V and J ends were trimmed by 1 base and 3 bases, with 9 bases remaining between them. Noted treatment: 15 to 20 received Ad26.COV2.S at low or high dose, single or two shots; roughly five received placebo; per-sample allocation not given. Samples came from day 63 after the first vaccine or placebo injection. The table lists this clone with a count of one. Assay used: immunoSEQ multiplex PCR; TCRdb lists only in-frame clones, some missing. The sample lists hundreds of thousands of clones, about 93% seen once, with 12% in the top ten.

This clonotype was sampled from a person between 18 and 60 years old who received the Ad26.COV2.S COVID-19 vaccine or a placebo. Source: peripheral blood, taken in a trial of Ad26.COV2.S vaccine versus placebo. The rearrangement joins TRBV7-9 to TRBJ1-1; D is ambiguous. The DNA of the CDR3 is TGTGCCAGCAGCTTAGAGGGTTCGTACACTGAAGCTTTCTTT. It is translated as CASSLEGSYTEAFF.